This is a list of T cell receptor beta chains from one sample in a study of molecular identifiers for immune sequencing clone quantification. TCRdb re-called the PCR reads with MiXCR, one entry per CDR3 protein. The table includes 90,000 or so distinct CDR3 sequences, roughly a fifth detected once. The specimen was naive CD8+ T cells from blood, with Jurkat cell RNA spiked in. The receptors come from a human donor in good health. Some libraries in this study had Jurkat cell RNA spiked in. The CDR3 runs from the conserved cysteine through the conserved F or W. D genes are given only for firm matches. Clone size appears in some rows only: once, few, many, or a class for an expanded clone.

clone_size: many; v_call: TRBV19; j_call: TRBJ2-3; d_call: TRBD2; cdr3_nt: TGTGCCAGTAGTATTTCGGGAGGGCCTAGAGATACGCAGTATTTT; cdr3_aa: CASSISGGPRDTQYF
clone_size: few; v_call: TRBV2; j_call: TRBJ2-5; d_call: TRBD2; cdr3_nt: TGTGCCAGCAGTACGGGACTAGCGGGAGGAGAGACCCAGTACTTC; cdr3_aa: CASSTGLAGGETQYF
clone_size: many; v_call: TRBV29-1; j_call: TRBJ1-1; d_call: -; cdr3_nt: TGCAGCGTTGAAGATTCCACTGAAGCTTTCTTT; cdr3_aa: CSVEDSTEAFF
clone_size: many; v_call: TRBV2; j_call: TRBJ1-1; d_call: -; cdr3_nt: TGTGCCAGCAGTGGTCCGTCACAGGGTCGGACTGAAGCTTTCTTT; cdr3_aa: CASSGPSQGRTEAFF
clone_size: -; v_call: TRBV4-1; j_call: TRBJ2-1; d_call: -; cdr3_nt: TGCGCCAGCAGCCCCAGGACCCAAAATGAGCAGTTCTTC; cdr3_aa: CASSPRTQNEQFF
clone_size: -; v_call: TRBV18; j_call: TRBJ2-2; d_call: -; cdr3_nt: TGTGCCAGCTCACCACGAGAAGGGGCTCCCACCGGGGAGCTGTTTTTT; cdr3_aa: CASSPREGAPTGELFF
clone_size: many; v_call: TRBV20-1; j_call: TRBJ2-3; d_call: -; cdr3_nt: TGCAGTGCTAGAATCGAGGGGACCTCGACCACAGATACGCAGTATTTT; cdr3_aa: CSARIEGTSTTDTQYF
clone_size: many; v_call: TRBV7-9; j_call: TRBJ2-2; d_call: -; cdr3_nt: TGTGCCAGCAGTCAAACGTCCCAGGGTATTACGGCCGGGGAGCTGTTTTTT; cdr3_aa: CASSQTSQGITAGELFF
clone_size: many; v_call: TRBV7-9; j_call: TRBJ2-1; d_call: TRBD1; cdr3_nt: TGTGCCAGCAGCTTGGCGGGACAGGGGGTCCTACGCAATGAGCAGTTCTTC; cdr3_aa: CASSLAGQGVLRNEQFF
clone_size: -; v_call: TRBV5-1; j_call: TRBJ1-1; d_call: -; cdr3_nt: TGCGCCAGCAACCAGGACATACAGAACACTGAAGCTTTCTTT; cdr3_aa: CASNQDIQNTEAFF
clone_size: -; v_call: TRBV18; j_call: TRBJ2-7; d_call: -; cdr3_nt: TGTGCCAGCTCACTGCAGGGGAATTCCGTCTACGAGCAGTACTTC; cdr3_aa: CASSLQGNSVYEQYF
clone_size: few; v_call: TRBV7-6; j_call: TRBJ1-1; d_call: -; cdr3_nt: TGTGCCAGCAGCTTCGACAACGCTGAAGCTTTCTTT; cdr3_aa: CASSFDNAEAFF
clone_size: once; v_call: TRBV12-3/TRBV12-4; j_call: TRBJ2-1; d_call: -; cdr3_nt: TGTGCCAGCGGCCGGGACGAGGGCGACAATGAGCAGTTCTTC; cdr3_aa: CASGRDEGDNEQFF
clone_size: -; v_call: TRBV3-1; j_call: TRBJ1-1; d_call: -; cdr3_nt: TGTGCCAGCAGCCATGGCAGGGCAAACACTGAAGCTTTCTTT; cdr3_aa: CASSHGRANTEAFF
clone_size: -; v_call: TRBV7-9; j_call: TRBJ2-3; d_call: TRBD1; cdr3_nt: TGTGCCAGCAGCTCGACAGGGACCCCAGATACGCAGTATTTT; cdr3_aa: CASSSTGTPDTQYF
clone_size: many; v_call: TRBV28; j_call: TRBJ2-3; d_call: -; cdr3_nt: TGTGCCAGCAGCTTTAGGATCACAGATACGCAGTATTTT; cdr3_aa: CASSFRITDTQYF
clone_size: few; v_call: TRBV7-9; j_call: TRBJ2-7; d_call: -; cdr3_nt: TGTGCCAGCAGCTTAGAGGAAGAGCAGTACTTC; cdr3_aa: CASSLEEEQYF
clone_size: -; v_call: TRBV20-1; j_call: TRBJ2-1; d_call: -; cdr3_nt: TGCAGTGCTCGGACGGGCAATGAGCAGCTCTTC; cdr3_aa: CSARTGNEQLF
clone_size: many; v_call: TRBV6-2/TRBV6-3; j_call: TRBJ2-3; d_call: -; cdr3_nt: TGTGCCAGCAGCCCAATTGGAGATACGCAGTATTTT; cdr3_aa: CASSPIGDTQYF
clone_size: many; v_call: TRBV19; j_call: TRBJ2-7; d_call: -; cdr3_nt: TGTGCCAGTAGCCCAAACAGCTTCTCCTACGAGCAGTACTTC; cdr3_aa: CASSPNSFSYEQYF
clone_size: few; v_call: TRBV5-6; j_call: TRBJ2-3; d_call: -; cdr3_nt: TGTGCCAGCAGCGCGCAACAGGACACAGATACGCAGTATTTT; cdr3_aa: CASSAQQDTDTQYF
clone_size: few; v_call: TRBV28; j_call: TRBJ1-3; d_call: TRBD1; cdr3_nt: TGTGCCAGCGGCTACAGGGGGCCTTCTGGAAACACCATATATTTT; cdr3_aa: CASGYRGPSGNTIYF
clone_size: -; v_call: TRBV18; j_call: TRBJ2-3; d_call: TRBD2; cdr3_nt: TGTGCCAGCTCACCAAGCGGGAGCTTTTCAACAGATACGCAGTATTTT; cdr3_aa: CASSPSGSFSTDTQYF
clone_size: few; v_call: TRBV6-2/TRBV6-3; j_call: TRBJ1-5; d_call: -; cdr3_nt: TGTGCCAGCAGTCCCGACAGTAGCAATCAGCCCCAGCGTTTT; cdr3_aa: CASSPDSSNQPQRF
clone_size: -; v_call: TRBV15; j_call: TRBJ2-1; d_call: TRBD2; cdr3_nt: TGTGCCACCAGCTCGGTAGCGGGGGCCATCTACAATGAGCAGTTCTTC; cdr3_aa: CATSSVAGAIYNEQFF